This T cell receptor beta chain was retrieved from a study of blood T cell repertoires in COVID-19. The repertoire was sequenced with immunoSEQ multiplex PCR; TCRdb's copy has only in-frame clones and lacks some. The table has 150,000 or so clones, around 89% seen once. The ends were cut back, 5 bases at V and 2 bases at J, with 13 bases in the middle. The CDR3 loop spans 14 amino acids. Germline assignment: CDR1 MDHEN and CDR2 SYDVKM. The rearrangement uses TRBV28 and TRBJ2-7; TRBD2 might be the D (6 bases). The sequence was collected from a man aged 18 to 29 with COVID-19, enrolled during active disease. Sequenced material: peripheral blood. The CDR3 DNA follows: TGTGCCAGCAGTGGGATCGGGAGTACCTACGAGCAGTACTTC. Encoded protein: CASSGIGSTYEQYF.